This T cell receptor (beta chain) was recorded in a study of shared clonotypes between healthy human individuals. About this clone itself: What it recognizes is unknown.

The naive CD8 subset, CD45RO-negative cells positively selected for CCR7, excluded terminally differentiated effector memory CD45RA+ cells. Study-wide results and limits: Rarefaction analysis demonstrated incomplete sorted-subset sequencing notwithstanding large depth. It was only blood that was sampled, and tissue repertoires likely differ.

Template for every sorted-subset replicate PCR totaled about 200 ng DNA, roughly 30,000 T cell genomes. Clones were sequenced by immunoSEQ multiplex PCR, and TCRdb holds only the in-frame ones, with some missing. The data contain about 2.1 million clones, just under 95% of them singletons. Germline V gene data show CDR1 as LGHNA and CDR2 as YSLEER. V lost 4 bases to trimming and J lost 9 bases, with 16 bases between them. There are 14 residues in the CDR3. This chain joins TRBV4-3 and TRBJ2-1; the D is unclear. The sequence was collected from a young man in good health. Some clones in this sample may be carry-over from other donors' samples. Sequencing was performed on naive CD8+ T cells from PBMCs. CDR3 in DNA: TGCGCCAGCAGCCTTATTGCCGGAACCGGTGAGCAGTTCTTC. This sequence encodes CASSLIAGTGEQFF.